The 4 T cell receptor beta chains below come from one sample, sequenced in a study of blood T cell dynamics during melanoma immunotherapy. Profiling relied on immunoSEQ multiplex PCR, and the TCRdb table lists in-frame clones only, not all of them. There are around 9,000 clones in the sample; about 90% occur only once, and approximately 6.3% lies in the top ten. The time point is: week 3, after first cycle of checkpoint inhibitor. The starting material was blood, obtained from a patient treated with checkpoint blockade. The receptors here all came from a human donor with melanoma.

This clone is categorized as large. The V call is TRBV27, the J call TRBJ2-7; possibly TRBD2 for D (7 bases). The germline V gene encodes CDR1 MNHEY and CDR2 SMNVEV (reference sequence). The CDR3 totals 13 residues. Between the trimmed V and J ends, which lost 0 bases and 12 bases, there was a span of 15 bases. The chain's CDR3 is CASSLSSRGGAYF. CDR3 coding DNA: TGTGCCAGCAGTTTATCGAGCAGGGGAGGGGCGTACTTC.

This clone has just one count. This sequence joins TRBV10-3 and TRBJ2-3; D gene uncertain. CDR1 is ENHRY, CDR2 SYGVKD, per germline. The CDR3 is 14 amino acids. Between the trimmed V and J ends, which lost 3 bases and 3 bases, there was a span of 10 bases. CDR3 sequence reads: CAISDRLGTDTQYF. Here the CDR3 DNA reads TGTGCCATCAGTGACAGGTTGGGTACAGATACGCAGTATTTT.

This clone showed up just once. The rearrangement links TRBV9 to TRBJ2-1; 9 positions match TRBD1. The germline gives CDR1 SGDLS, CDR2 YYNGEE. The CDR3 covers 16 residues. V lost 4 bases to trimming and J lost 8 bases; unmatched junction nucleotides: 13. The CDR3 DNA is TGTGCCAGCAGCCTTACTCCGGGACAGGGTGGCGATGAGCAGTTCTTC. Translating gives CASSLTPGQGGDEQFF.

The gene calls are TRBV15 and TRBJ2-2, with 8 nucleotides matching TRBD1. V dropped 4 bases and J dropped 0; count of bases not matched to a gene: 4. Germline CDR1 reads LNHNV; CDR2 reads YYDKDF (reference sequence). The CDR3 length is 16 residues. The DNA of the CDR3 is TGTGCCACCAGCATTCGGACAGGGACGAACACCGGGGAGCTGTTTTTT. Translating gives CATSIRTGTNTGELFF.